This T cell receptor (beta chain) was recovered during a study of cytomegalovirus exposure and HLA in healthy donors. V was pared by 6 bases and J by 7 bases, with 13 bases between. The germline V gene has CDR1 LNHDA and CDR2 SQIVND (reference sequence). There are 13 residues in the CDR3. Here immunoSEQ multiplex PCR was the method, and the copy in TCRdb shows in-frame clones only, minus some. The sample records tens of thousands of clones, more than 80% being singletons. Study outcomes and limitations: For cytomegalovirus status, the classifier reportedly gave diagnoses with high specificity and sensitivity.

About this clone: Its target is unknown.

The V gene is TRBV19, the J gene TRBJ1-5, with D possibly being TRBD1 (6 bases). Sequencing used PBMCs. This TCR was recovered from a woman between 18 and 29 years old in good health and CMV-seronegative. The CDR3 DNA is TGTGCCAGTAGGATCAGGGGTGACCAGCCCCAGCATTTT. This sequence encodes CASRIRGDQPQHF.